This TCR beta chain was found in a study of cytomegalovirus exposure and HLA in healthy donors. Study findings and constraints: The study flagged some 170 TCR beta chains as cytomegalovirus-associated. Presence/absence comparisons presumed near-even sequencing depth among donors. Follow-up analysis later connected one missense variant in DCLRE1C with trimming of TCR beta V- and J-genes.

Healthy bone marrow donors made up the donors. In the PCR, 60 Vbeta and 13 Jbeta primers were used. Profiled with immunoSEQ multiplex PCR; TCRdb holds only in-frame clones, not every one. The profile shows around 140,000 clones, more than 70% of them singletons. A word on this clone: Its target is not known.

The CDR3 totals 17 residues. CDR1 SGHNT and CDR2 YENEEA come from the germline V gene. Unmatched junction bases numbered 3, after V lost 0 bases and J lost 2 bases. The receptor was derived from a man in his forties or fifties in good health and CMV-seropositive. Sequencing was performed on PBMCs. This chain links TRBV11-3 with TRBJ2-6; 8 positions match TRBD1. The CDR3 loop is CASSLEGTGTGANVLTF. CDR3 DNA: TGTGCCAGCAGCTTAGAGGGGACAGGAACTGGGGCCAACGTCCTGACTTTC. Full variable domain (outside the CDR3, taken from reference TRBV11-3 and TRBJ2-6): EAGVVQSPRYKIIEKKQPVAFWCNPISGHNTLYWYLQNLGQGPELLIRYENEEAVDDSQLPKDRFSAERLKGVDSTLKIQPAELGDSAVYLCASSLEGTGTGANVLTFGAGSRLTVL.